Below, 8 T cell receptor beta chains from the same sample are listed, as sequenced in a study of blood T cells in healthy people across ages. Combining a sample-barcoded 5' primer with a J-beta primer mix, a second PCR ran for about 7 to 12 cycles. A single record per CDR3 protein comes from TCRdb applying MiXCR to the 5' RACE reads. The repertoire includes fewer than 950,000 distinct CDR3 sequences, 53% of them detected once, and roughly 40% sits in the top ten. Source material: blood. These receptors all come from a man at least 80 years old in good health.

The V gene is TRBV12-3 or TRBV12-4, the J gene TRBJ2-3; TRBD2 matches 8 bases. The CDR3 spans 16 residues. Trimming removed 3 bases from V and 14 bases from J; junction bases left unmatched: 19. The CDR3 region is CASSFKLAALHRDAYF. The CDR3 nucleotides are TGTGCCAGCAGTTTCAAACTAGCGGCCTTGCACAGAGACGCGTATTTT.

V usage is TRBV20-1 and J usage is TRBJ2-7; weak D call: TRBD2 (5 bases). V shed 3 bases and J shed 2 bases, with 11 bases lying between them. Germline V gene sequence: CDR1 DFQATT, CDR2 SNEGSKA (reference sequence). The CDR3 spans 13 residues. CDR3 in amino acids: CSARSGATYEQYF. The CDR3 DNA is TGCAGTGCTAGGAGCGGAGCAACCTACGAGCAGTACTTC.

This chain uses TRBV12-5 with TRBJ2-7; D assignment may be TRBD1 or TRBD2 (6 bases each). Germline values: CDR1 LGHNT, CDR2 FRNRAP. With 1 base removed from V and 2 bases from J, the gap between germline ends came to 12 bases. This CDR3 has 15 residues. CDR3: CASGLGPGGPYEQYF. In DNA, the CDR3 is TGTGCTAGTGGTTTGGGACCCGGGGGCCCCTACGAGCAGTACTTC.

This clonotype was observed many times. V gene TRBV21-1 combines with J gene TRBJ1-2; the table's D call, TRBD1, was not checked against the DNA. TRBV21-1 is termed a pseudogene. CDR3 size: 13 residues. The CDR3 loop is CASSKVGGTGYTF. The CDR3 DNA sequence: TGTGCCAGCAGCAAAGTTGGGGGGACTGGCTACACCTTC.

The rearrangement links TRBV5-1 to TRBJ1-1; TRBD1 is a possible D gene (5 bases). V was cut by 0 bases and J by 3 bases, with 9 bases left in between. CDR1 is SGHRS and CDR2 is YFSETQ in the germline V gene. This CDR3 comprises 14 residues. The chain's CDR3 is CASSLEGVYTEAFF. The CDR3 coding sequence is TGCGCCAGCAGCTTGGAAGGGGTGTACACTGAAGCTTTCTTT.

This clonotype was seen a few times. The V gene is TRBV12-3 or TRBV12-4, the J gene TRBJ2-1; no definite D call. The germline V and J ends were trimmed by 7 bases and 5 bases, with 15 bases remaining between them. The CDR3 is made up of 14 amino acids. CDR3 sequence: CASNTPGGNNEQFF. The CDR3 nucleotides are TGTGCCAGCAACACCCCGGGTGGAAACAATGAGCAGTTCTTC.

This clonotype was recorded a few times. V usage is TRBV9 and J usage is TRBJ2-7; 9 nucleotides agree with TRBD1. J lost 6 bases, V lost 0 bases, and 7 bases had no gene match. This CDR3 spans 15 amino acids. From germline, CDR1 is SGDLS and CDR2 YYNGEE. CDR3 protein: CASSVEGTGRVEQYF. Here the CDR3 DNA reads TGTGCCAGCAGCGTAGAAGGGACAGGGAGGGTCGAGCAGTACTTC.

As regards this clonotype: One end of the junction varies from germline; a read error may be responsible. The chain links TRBV5-8 to TRBJ1-1; 7 nucleotides line up with TRBD1. The CDR3 runs to 15 residues. CDR1 and CDR2 from the germline V gene are SGHTS and YDEGEE. CDR3 nucleotides: TGTGCCAGCAGCCAGGGGGGCCGCGGCCGCACTGAAACTTTCTTT. It yields the protein CASSQGGRGRTETFF.